These T cell receptor beta chains were read from a single sample in a study of T-cell reconstitution after alpha-beta-depleted transplantation in children. TCRdb used MiXCR to reprocess the PCR reads, holding one entry per CDR3 protein. Of 500,000 to 750,000 distinct CDR3 sequences listed, 13% are singletons. Specimen: PBMCs, mostly from graft donor cells, collected 360 days after TCRalphabeta/CD19-depleted stem cell transplant. Receptor source: a male patient aged 10-17 years who had a stem cell transplant for acute myeloid leukemia, so the T cells may come from the graft donor. CDR3s include the opening cysteine and the closing phenylalanine or tryptophan. D genes are given only for firm matches. A row's size may be missing; if present it is once, few, many or a size class.

J	size	D	V	DNA	CDR3
TRBJ2-2	.	.	TRBV29-1	TGCAGCGCCCCGGGTGGGGGCGACGACACCGGGGAGCTGTTTTTT	CSAPGGGDDTGELFF
TRBJ2-7	few	TRBD2	TRBV14	TGTGCCAGCAGCCAAGTACTAGCGGATTACGAGCAGTACTTC	CASSQVLADYEQYF
TRBJ2-3	many	TRBD2	TRBV7-2	TGTGCCAGCAGCCCCGGACTAGCGGGAGGGGGTATCACAGATACGCAGTATTTT	CASSPGLAGGGITDTQYF
TRBJ2-3	few	.	TRBV19	TGTGCCAGTAGTATTGAGGAGCTTATCAGTCCCTTGGAGGATACGCAGTATTTT	CASSIEELISPLEDTQYF
TRBJ2-1	.	TRBD2	TRBV25-1	TGTGCCAGCAGTGAATCGGGACTAGCGGGGCATGAGCAGTTCTTC	CASSESGLAGHEQFF
TRBJ2-7	many	.	TRBV5-1	TGCGCCAGCAGCTTGACGGGGGCCTCCTACGAGCAGTACTTC	CASSLTGASYEQYF
TRBJ1-1	.	.	TRBV9	TGTGCCAGCAGCGTAGTTTGGCATACTGAAGCTTTCTTT	CASSVVWHTEAFF
TRBJ2-7	.	TRBD1	TRBV9	TGTGCCAGCAGCGTAGGTGGGGACAGGGTGGTCTACGAGCAGTACTTC	CASSVGGDRVVYEQYF
TRBJ1-2	few	.	TRBV12-3/TRBV12-4	TGTGCCAGCAGTTTGTTTGGGCGACGGGTCGCTAACTATGGCTACACCTTC	CASSLFGRRVANYGYTF
TRBJ2-7	many	.	TRBV28	TGTGCCAGCAGGCCACAGGCCCCCCACTACGAGCAGTACTTC	CASRPQAPHYEQYF
TRBJ2-5	many	.	TRBV29-1	TGCAGCGTTGAGCCAGCCCCCCAAGAGACCCAGTACTTC	CSVEPAPQETQYF
TRBJ1-2	few	TRBD1	TRBV12-3/TRBV12-4	TGTGCCAGCACAGACAGGGTAGGAGGCTACACCTTC	CASTDRVGGYTF
TRBJ2-2	.	.	TRBV20-1	TGCAGTGCTAGAGGGGACGGGAGAAGTACCGGGGAGCTGTTTTTT	CSARGDGRSTGELFF
TRBJ2-1	few	.	TRBV29-1	TGCAGCGTCCATCGGCAGAACTACAATGAGCAGTTCTTC	CSVHRQNYNEQFF
TRBJ2-1	many	TRBD2	TRBV29-1	TGCAGCGTCCACGGACGACTAGCGGTCTACAATGAGCAGTTCTTC	CSVHGRLAVYNEQFF
TRBJ1-2	.	TRBD1	TRBV7-9	TGTGCCAGCAGCAAGCAGCCAAGGGGGCGCGACTATGGCTACACCTTC	CASSKQPRGRDYGYTF
TRBJ2-1	many	.	TRBV29-1	TGCAGCGTTGAGGGCGTGGATGAGCAGTTCTTC	CSVEGVDEQFF
TRBJ2-7	.	TRBD1	TRBV20-1	TGCAGTGCTAGATCGGGACAGCGCCTTATCTATGCGCCTCAGAGCGGCGAGCAGTACTTC	CSARSGQRLIYAPQSGEQYF
TRBJ2-4	few	.	TRBV20-1	TGCAGTGCTAGAGACTGGGGACTCAAAAACATTCAGTACTTC	CSARDWGLKNIQYF
TRBJ2-3	many	TRBD1	TRBV5-1	TGCGCCAGCAGCGTGGGGGACAGGGGCACAGATACGCAGTATTTT	CASSVGDRGTDTQYF
TRBJ2-2	many	.	TRBV7-2	TGTGCCACCGGGGGGCGGTCCACCGGGGAGCTGTTTTTT	CATGGRSTGELFF
TRBJ2-2	.	.	TRBV7-2	TGTGCCAGCAGCTTAGAATCAGGGGGGACCGGGGAGCTGTTTTTT	CASSLESGGTGELFF
TRBJ2-1	many	.	TRBV29-1	TGCAGCGTTGCCCCCTGGGATGAGCAGTTCTTC	CSVAPWDEQFF
TRBJ2-1	many	.	TRBV6-2/TRBV6-3	TGTGCCAGCAGTTACTCTCGGCGGGCGCTTGGCAATGAGCAGTTCTTC	CASSYSRRALGNEQFF
TRBJ2-7	few	.	TRBV28	TGTGCCAGCAGGTCTTTAGCTGCTACCTACGAGCAGTACTTC	CASRSLAATYEQYF
TRBJ2-7	many	TRBD2	TRBV6-5	TGTGCCAGCAGTTACTCTACTAGCGGCCTCTCCTACGAGCAGTACTTC	CASSYSTSGLSYEQYF
TRBJ2-3	few	TRBD1	TRBV29-1	TGCAGCGTGGGACGGACAGGGGATTTGACAGATACGCAGTATTTT	CSVGRTGDLTDTQYF
TRBJ1-4	.	.	TRBV29-1	TGCAGCGTTGGATTGGGGTTTAATGAAAAACTGTTTTTT	CSVGLGFNEKLFF
TRBJ2-1	few	TRBD2	TRBV4-3	TGCGCCAGCAGCCCGGGACTAGCGGACCCCTACAATGAGCAGTTCTTC	CASSPGLADPYNEQFF
TRBJ2-2	many	.	TRBV5-1	TGCGCCAGCAGCCCTGGCGGCTCGAACACCGGGGAGCTGTTTTTT	CASSPGGSNTGELFF
TRBJ1-5	few	.	TRBV19	TGTGCCAGTAGAGGGGCTGTCCAGCCCCAGCATTTT	CASRGAVQPQHF
TRBJ2-7	few	TRBD1	TRBV25-1	TGTGCCAGCAGTGAATATAGGTCGACAGGGGCTAGGTACGAGCAGTACTTC	CASSEYRSTGARYEQYF
TRBJ1-1	few	TRBD1	TRBV4-3	TGCGCCAGCAGCCAAATCCGGGACAGTGAAGCTTTCTTT	CASSQIRDSEAFF
TRBJ2-7	.	TRBD2	TRBV20-1	TGCAGTGCCCCAGGGACTAGTTTTCTGGAGCAGTACTTC	CSAPGTSFLEQYF
TRBJ2-3	.	TRBD2	TRBV5-1	TGCGCCAGCAGCTCTGCGGGAGCGGCCACAGATACGCAGTATTTT	CASSSAGAATDTQYF
TRBJ1-1	few	.	TRBV5-1	TGCGCCAGCAGCTTGGCACGGCACCTGGGCAACACTGAAGCTTTCTTT	CASSLARHLGNTEAFF
TRBJ2-5	.	.	TRBV12-3/TRBV12-4	TGTGCCAGCAGTCCAAGGGACTTCCTTGGCCAGTACTTC	CASSPRDFLGQYF
TRBJ2-2	few	.	TRBV4-2	TGTGCCAGCAGCCAACCCTCGACGGACGAGTACTACACCGGGGAGCTGTTTTTT	CASSQPSTDEYYTGELFF
TRBJ2-2	few	TRBD2	TRBV11-2	TGTGCCAGCAGCGGACTAGTCGGCACCGGGGAGCTGTTTTTT	CASSGLVGTGELFF
TRBJ2-3	few	.	TRBV5-6	TGTGCCAGCAGCTTTTTGTCGTACAGCGGTTCGAACACAGATACGCAGTATTTT	CASSFLSYSGSNTDTQYF
TRBJ2-7	.	.	TRBV12-3/TRBV12-4	TGTGCCAGCAGTTCACTCCGGGACTTTAAATACGAGCAGTACTTC	CASSSLRDFKYEQYF
TRBJ1-6	.	TRBD1	TRBV7-9	TGTGCCAGCAGCTCGTTCCGACAGGGAAATTCACCCCTCCACTTT	CASSSFRQGNSPLHF
TRBJ2-5	many	.	TRBV4-2	TGTGCCAGCAGCCCTATGGATCTTCAAGAGACCCAGTACTTC	CASSPMDLQETQYF
TRBJ1-1	many	TRBD1	TRBV29-1	TGCAGCGTTGGTCGACAGGGAAATACTGAAGCTTTCTTT	CSVGRQGNTEAFF
TRBJ2-6	many	.	TRBV5-1	TGCGCCAGCAGCTTGGAGGGGTCTGGGGCCAACGTCCTGACTTTC	CASSLEGSGANVLTF
TRBJ1-6	.	.	TRBV28	TGTGCCAGCACGCGTCGGTATCTCCCCCTCCACTTT	CASTRRYLPLHF
TRBJ2-1	.	.	TRBV27	TGTGCCAGCAGTTTTCTAGACCTGTACAATGAGCAGTTCTTC	CASSFLDLYNEQFF
TRBJ2-1	.	TRBD2	TRBV10-3	TGTGCCATCAGTGTACGGGGGGGTGTCAATGAGCAGTTCTTC	CAISVRGGVNEQFF